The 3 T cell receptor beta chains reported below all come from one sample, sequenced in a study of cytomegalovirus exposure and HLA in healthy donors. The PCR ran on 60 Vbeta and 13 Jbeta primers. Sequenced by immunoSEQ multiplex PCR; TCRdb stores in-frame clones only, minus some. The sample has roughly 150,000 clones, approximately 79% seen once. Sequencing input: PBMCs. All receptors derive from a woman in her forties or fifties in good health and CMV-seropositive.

CDR3 coding DNA: TGTGCCAGCAGTTACTTGGGACTAGCGACTGAGCAGTTCTTC. As protein: CASSYLGLATEQFF. The chain employs TRBV27 and TRBJ2-1, with 10 bases fitting TRBD2. V shed 4 bases, J shed 9 bases, and the junction held 6 bases outside the gene matches. The length of the CDR3 is 14 residues. Germline V gives CDR1 MNHEY, CDR2 SMNVEV (reference sequence).

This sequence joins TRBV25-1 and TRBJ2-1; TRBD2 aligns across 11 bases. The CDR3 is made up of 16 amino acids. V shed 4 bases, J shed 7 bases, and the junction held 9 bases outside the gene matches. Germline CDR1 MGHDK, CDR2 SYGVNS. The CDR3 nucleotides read TGTGCCAGCAGTGTTACTAGCGGGGGTTACGGGAATGAGCAGTTCTTC. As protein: CASSVTSGGYGNEQFF.

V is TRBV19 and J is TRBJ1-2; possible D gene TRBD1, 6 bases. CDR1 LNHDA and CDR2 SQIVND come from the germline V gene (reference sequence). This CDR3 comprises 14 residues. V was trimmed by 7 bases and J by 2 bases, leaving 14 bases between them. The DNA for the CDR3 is TGTGCCAGTACCCGACAGGTTGGCAACTATGGCTACACCTTC. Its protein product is CASTRQVGNYGYTF.